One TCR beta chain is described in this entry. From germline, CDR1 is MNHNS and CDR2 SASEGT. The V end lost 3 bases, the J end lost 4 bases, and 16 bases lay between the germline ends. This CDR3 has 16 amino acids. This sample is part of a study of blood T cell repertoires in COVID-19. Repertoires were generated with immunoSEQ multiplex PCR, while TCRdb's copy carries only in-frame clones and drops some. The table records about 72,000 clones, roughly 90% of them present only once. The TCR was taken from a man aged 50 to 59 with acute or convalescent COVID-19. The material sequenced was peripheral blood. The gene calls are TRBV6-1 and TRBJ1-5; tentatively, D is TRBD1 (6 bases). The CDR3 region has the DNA TGTGCCAGCAGTGATCCCTCAGGGGACGGAAATCAGCCCCAGCATTTT. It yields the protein CASSDPSGDGNQPQHF.